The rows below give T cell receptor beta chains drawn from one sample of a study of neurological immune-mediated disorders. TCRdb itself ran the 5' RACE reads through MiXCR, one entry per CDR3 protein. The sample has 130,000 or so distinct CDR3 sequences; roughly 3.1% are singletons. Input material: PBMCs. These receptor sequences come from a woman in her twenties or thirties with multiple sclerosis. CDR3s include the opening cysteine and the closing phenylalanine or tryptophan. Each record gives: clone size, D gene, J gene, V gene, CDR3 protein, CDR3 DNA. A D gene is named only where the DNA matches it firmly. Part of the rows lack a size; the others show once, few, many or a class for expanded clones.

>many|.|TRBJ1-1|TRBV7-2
CASSPSYGMNTEAFF
TGTGCCAGCAGCCCAAGCTATGGGATGAACACTGAAGCTTTCTTT
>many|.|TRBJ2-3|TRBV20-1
CSARDPTSPDTQYF
TGCAGTGCTAGAGACCCTACTAGCCCAGATACGCAGTATTTT
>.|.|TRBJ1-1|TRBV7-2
CASSPRERSTEAFF
TGTGCCAGCAGCCCCAGGGAGAGGAGCACTGAAGCTTTCTTT
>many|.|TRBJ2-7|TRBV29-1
CSVEVGRGREQYF
TGCAGCGTTGAAGTCGGCAGGGGTCGCGAGCAGTACTTC
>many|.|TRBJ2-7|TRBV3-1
CASSRGVSYEQYF
TGTGCCAGCAGCCGGGGCGTCTCCTACGAGCAGTACTTC
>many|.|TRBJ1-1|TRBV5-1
CASSSGLGGMNTEAFF
TGCGCCAGCAGCTCGGGCCTTGGCGGGATGAACACTGAAGCTTTCTTT
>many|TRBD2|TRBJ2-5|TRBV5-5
CASTYIPTSGRAPQETQYF
TGTGCCAGCACCTACATTCCGACTAGCGGGAGGGCCCCCCAGGAGACCCAGTACTTC
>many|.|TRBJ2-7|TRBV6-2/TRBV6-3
CASSSQATLSYEQYF
TGTGCCAGCAGTTCCCAGGCCACCCTCTCCTACGAGCAGTACTTC
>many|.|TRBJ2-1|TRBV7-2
CASSLEASSGPLNEQFF
TGTGCCAGCAGCTTAGAAGCTTCAAGCGGACCTCTCAATGAGCAGTTCTTC
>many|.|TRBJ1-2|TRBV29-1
CSAGLQGSYGYTF
TGCAGCGCTGGGTTACAGGGAAGCTATGGCTACACCTTC
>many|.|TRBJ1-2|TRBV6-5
CASSYRQRSYGYTF
TGTGCCAGCAGTTACCGGCAAAGGAGCTATGGCTACACCTTC
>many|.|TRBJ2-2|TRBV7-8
CASNNRGGTGELFF
TGTGCCAGCAACAACAGGGGGGGGACCGGGGAGCTGTTTTTT
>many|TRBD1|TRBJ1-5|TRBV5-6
CASSYGQGDQPQHF
TGTGCCAGCAGCTACGGGCAGGGGGATCAGCCCCAGCATTTT
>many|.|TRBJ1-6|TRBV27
CASKRGAEGYSPLHF
TGTGCCAGCAAACGGGGCGCGGAGGGATATTCACCCCTCCACTTT
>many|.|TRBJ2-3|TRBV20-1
CSAGDGDTQYF
TGCAGTGCGGGTGATGGAGATACGCAGTATTTT
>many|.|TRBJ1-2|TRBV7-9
CASSLTDNYGYTF
TGTGCCAGCAGTTTAACAGATAACTATGGCTACACCTTC
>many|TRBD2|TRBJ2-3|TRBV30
CAWTFSGPSTDTQYF
TGTGCCTGGACCTTTAGCGGGCCTAGCACAGATACGCAGTATTTT
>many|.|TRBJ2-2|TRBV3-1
CASSQPNTGELFF
TGTGCCAGCAGCCAACCTAACACCGGGGAGCTGTTTTTT
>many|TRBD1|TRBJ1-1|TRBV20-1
CSARDRDLNTEAFF
TGCAGTGCTAGGGACAGGGACCTGAACACTGAAGCTTTCTTT
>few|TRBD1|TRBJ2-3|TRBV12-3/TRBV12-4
CASSSGQLSTDTQYF
TGTGCCAGCAGTTCGGGACAGCTAAGCACAGATACGCAGTATTTT
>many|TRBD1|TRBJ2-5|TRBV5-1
CASSDRGETQYF
TGCGCCAGCAGCGACAGGGGAGAGACCCAGTACTTC
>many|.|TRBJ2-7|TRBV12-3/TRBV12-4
CASSFSPYEQYF
TGTGCCAGCAGTTTTTCCCCCTACGAGCAGTACTTC
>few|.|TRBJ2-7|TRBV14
CASRQGGEQYF
TGTGCCAGCAGGCAAGGGGGCGAGCAGTACTTC
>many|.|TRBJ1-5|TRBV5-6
CASSSLRTDQPQHF
TGTGCCAGCAGTTCCTTGAGAACTGATCAGCCCCAGCATTTT
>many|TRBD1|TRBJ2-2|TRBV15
CATNSGTVGAGELFF
TGTGCCACCAACTCCGGGACAGTGGGCGCCGGGGAGCTGTTTTTT
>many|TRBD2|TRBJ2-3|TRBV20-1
CSALLAESTDTQYF
TGCAGTGCTCTACTAGCGGAGAGCACAGATACGCAGTATTTT
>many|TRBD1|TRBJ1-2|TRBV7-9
CASSLVTGDGGYTF
TGTGCCAGCAGCTTAGTTACAGGGGACGGCGGCTACACCTTC
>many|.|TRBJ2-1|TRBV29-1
CSFQRAGYNEQFF
TGCAGCTTCCAGCGGGCTGGTTACAATGAGCAGTTCTTC
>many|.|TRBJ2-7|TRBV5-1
CASSRPAYEQYF
TGCGCCAGCAGCAGGCCGGCCTACGAGCAGTACTTC
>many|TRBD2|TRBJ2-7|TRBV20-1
CSARWLAGGYEQYF
TGCAGTGCTAGATGGCTAGCGGGAGGGTACGAGCAGTACTTC
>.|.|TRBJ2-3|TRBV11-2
CASSLVTGPDTQYF
TGTGCCAGCAGCTTAGTTACGGGGCCAGATACGCAGTATTTT
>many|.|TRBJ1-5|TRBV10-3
CATTGGDSNQPQHF
TGTGCCACAACCGGGGGGGATAGCAATCAGCCCCAGCATTTT
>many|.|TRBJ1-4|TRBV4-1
CASSQAGSSNEKLFF
TGCGCCAGCAGCCAAGCAGGGAGTAGTAACGAAAAACTGTTTTTT
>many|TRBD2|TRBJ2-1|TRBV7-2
CASSLRLANEQFF
TGTGCCAGCAGCTTAAGACTAGCCAATGAGCAGTTCTTC
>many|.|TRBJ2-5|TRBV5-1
CASSFGTNEETQYF
TGCGCCAGCAGCTTCGGGACAAACGAAGAGACCCAGTACTTC
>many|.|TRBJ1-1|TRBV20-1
CSASKAGQNTEAFF
TGCAGTGCTAGTAAGGCAGGGCAAAACACTGAAGCTTTCTTT
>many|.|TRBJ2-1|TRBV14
CASSHLVPGPSYNEQFF
TGTGCCAGCAGCCACTTAGTCCCGGGACCGTCCTACAATGAGCAGTTCTTC
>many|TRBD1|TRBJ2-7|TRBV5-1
CASSPTGVEQYF
TGCGCCAGCAGCCCGACAGGGGTCGAGCAGTACTTC
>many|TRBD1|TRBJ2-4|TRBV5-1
CASSTTGLDIQYF
TGCGCCAGCAGCACGACAGGGCTTGACATTCAGTACTTC
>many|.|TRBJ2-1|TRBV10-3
CAITVERGGLTNYNEQFF
TGTGCCATCACCGTAGAAAGGGGGGGCTTAACCAATTACAATGAGCAGTTCTTC
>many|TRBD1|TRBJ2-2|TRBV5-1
CASGQGKNTGELFF
TGCGCCAGCGGACAGGGGAAGAACACCGGGGAGCTGTTTTTT
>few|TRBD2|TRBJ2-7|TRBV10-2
CASIAGSYEQYF
TGCGCCAGCATAGCGGGGTCCTACGAGCAGTACTTC
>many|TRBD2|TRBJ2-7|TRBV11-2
CASSTEGWLAGYEQYF
TGTGCCAGCAGCACCGAGGGGTGGCTAGCGGGCTACGAGCAGTACTTC
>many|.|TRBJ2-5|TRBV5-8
CASSFGVGEGETQYF
TGTGCCAGCAGCTTCGGTGTGGGGGAAGGGGAGACCCAGTACTTC
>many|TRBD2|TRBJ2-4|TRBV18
CASSPPLGTSEKNIQYF
TGTGCCAGCTCACCACCACTTGGGACTAGCGAGAAAAACATTCAGTACTTC
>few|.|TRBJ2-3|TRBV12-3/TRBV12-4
CASSLDGVNTDTQYF
TGTGCCAGCAGTTTGGACGGGGTTAACACAGATACGCAGTATTTT
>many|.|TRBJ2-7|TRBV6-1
CASSATESYEQYF
TGTGCCAGCAGCGCGACAGAGTCTTACGAGCAGTACTTC
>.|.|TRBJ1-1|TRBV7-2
CASSPRLGPTEAFF
TGTGCCAGCAGCCCCCGGTTAGGGCCCACTGAAGCTTTCTTT
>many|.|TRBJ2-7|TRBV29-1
CSAVQDRYEQYF
TGCAGCGCAGTTCAGGACCGGTACGAGCAGTACTTC
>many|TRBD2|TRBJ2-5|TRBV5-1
CASRMELAGQETQYF
TGCGCCAGCAGAATGGAACTAGCGGGGCAAGAGACCCAGTACTTC
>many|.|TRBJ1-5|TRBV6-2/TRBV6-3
CASRFREFGNQPQHF
TGTGCCAGCAGGTTTAGGGAATTTGGCAATCAGCCCCAGCATTTT
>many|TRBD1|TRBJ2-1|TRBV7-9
CASSARDRVVGEQFF
TGTGCCAGCAGCGCCCGGGACAGGGTCGTGGGTGAGCAGTTCTTC
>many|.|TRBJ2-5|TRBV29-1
CSVAWGPETQYF
TGCAGCGTTGCGTGGGGCCCAGAGACCCAGTACTTC